This TCR beta chain was identified during a study of cytomegalovirus exposure and HLA in healthy donors. The primer mix had 60 Vbeta and 13 Jbeta primers. TCRdb's table, derived via immunoSEQ multiplex PCR, lists solely in-frame clones and lacks some. The sample has roughly 140,000 clones, over 60% seen once; the top ten hold 3%. Sequenced input: PBMCs. The sequence was obtained from a young woman in good health and CMV-seropositive.

The CDR3 bases are TGCGCCAGCAGCTTGACCGGGACAGGGTACATGAACACTGAAGCTTTCTTT. Protein product: CASSLTGTGYMNTEAFF. The rearrangement links TRBV5-1 to TRBJ1-1; 9 positions agree with TRBD1. The V segment lost 1 base and the J segment 0 bases; nucleotides outside the gene matches: 7. This CDR3 has 17 residues. In germline, CDR1 is SGHRS, CDR2 YFSETQ. Full variable domain (rest looked up from reference TRBV5-1 and TRBJ1-1): KAGVTQTPRYLIKTRGQQVTLSCSPISGHRSVSWYQQTPGQGLQFLFEYFSETQRNKGNFPGRFSGRQFSNSRSEMNVSTLELGDSALYLCASSLTGTGYMNTEAFFGQGTRLTVV.